Following are 21 T cell receptor beta chains from one sample sequenced in a study of T cells in Graves' hyperthyroidism and ophthalmopathy. Template material for amplifying TCR beta CDR3 regions consisted of RNA transcripts. HTBI primers were employed in a first-round RT-PCR of the TCR CDR3. MiXCR, applied by TCRdb to the multiplex PCR reads, yields one record per CDR3 protein. Among around 420,000 distinct CDR3 sequences listed, approximately 15% were seen once. Sequencing was done on a sample of blood. These receptors were collected from a woman under 30 with Graves' hyperthyroidism.

This clonotype was counted a single time. The J gene is TRBJ2-1, the V gene TRBV5-8, with 9 bases fitting TRBD1. The CDR3 extends over 12 amino acids. After removal of 4 bases from V and 12 bases from J, the junction contained 5 bases not matched to a gene. CDR1 SGHTS and CDR2 YDEGEE come from the germline V gene. The CDR3 DNA is TGTGCCAGCAGCGCGACAGGGGGTGTGCAGTTCTTC. This translates into CASSATGGVQFF.

This clonotype came up many times. The chain recombines TRBV6-5 with TRBJ2-3, with D uncertain. CDR3 length equals 14 residues. Germline CDR1 and CDR2: MNHEY and SVGAGI. Trimming shortened V by 2 bases and J by 0 bases, and 6 bases separated the two germline ends. The CDR3 spells CASSYTVSTDTQYF. CDR3 bases: TGTGCCAGCAGTTACACTGTAAGCACAGATACGCAGTATTTT.

The chain links TRBV6-1 to TRBJ2-7; a weak D match, TRBD2 (6 bases). V lost 0 bases and J lost 0, with 12 bases in between. Germline V gives CDR1 MNHNS, CDR2 SASEGT. The CDR3 covers 16 residues. The CDR3 region has the DNA TGTGCCAGCAGTGAAGCGCTCTGGGAGGCCTCCTACGAGCAGTACTTC. Amino acids: CASSEALWEASYEQYF.

This clonotype showed up many times. The V and J genes are TRBV20-1 and TRBJ2-1; D may be TRBD1 (6 bases). The germline V gene has CDR1 DFQATT and CDR2 SNEGSKA (reference sequence). The CDR3 is 14 residues long. Trimming removed 4 bases at V and 0 bases at J, with 10 bases between. The CDR3 DNA sequence: TGCAGTGCTAACGCGGACAGCTCCTACAATGAGCAGTTCTTC. It encodes CSANADSSYNEQFF.

A note on this clonotype: A much more abundant neighbour one base away suggests this may be a read error. CDR3 region: CAIKGTGPYEQYF. The CDR3 DNA is TGTGCCATCAAGGGGACAGGGCCCTACGAGCAGTACTTC. The rearrangement links TRBV10-3 to TRBJ2-7; 9 bases line up with TRBD1. The germline V gene has CDR1 ENHRY and CDR2 SYGVKD. The CDR3 runs 13 residues. J was trimmed by 2 bases and V by 7 bases; bases with no gene match: 3.

This clonotype came up many times. The V gene is TRBV18, the J gene TRBJ1-2, with D possibly TRBD1 on 5 matching bases. The V gene's germline CDR1 is KGHSH and CDR2 LQKENI. Deletions cut 6 bases from V and 4 bases from J, with 15 bases between. The CDR3 covers 14 residues. The CDR3, as DNA: TGTGCCAGCTCGGGCGGGGACTGGTCCTATGGCTACACCTTC. The encoded protein is CASSGGDWSYGYTF. The whole variable domain, filled in from reference TRBV18 and TRBJ1-2, reads NAGVMQNPRHLVRRRGQEARLRCSPMKGHSHVYWYRQLPEEGLKFMVYLQKENIIDESGMPKERFSAEFPKEGPSILRIQQVVRGDSAAYFCASSGGDWSYGYTFGSGTRLTVV.

J is TRBJ2-5 and V is TRBV5-1; 8 bases match TRBD1. The CDR3 is made up of 16 amino acids. In germline, CDR1 is SGHRS, CDR2 YFSETQ. Trimming removed 0 bases from V and 5 bases from J; junction bases left unmatched: 9. The CDR3 is CASSLAPGGAEETQYF. CDR3 in DNA: TGCGCCAGCAGCTTGGCTCCAGGGGGCGCAGAGGAGACCCAGTACTTC.

This clonotype was detected ten times or more. The chain links TRBV20-1 to TRBJ2-1, with 7 positions matching TRBD1. Germline values: CDR1 DFQATT, CDR2 SNEGSKA (reference sequence). CDR3 size: 14 residues. V trimming: 4 bases; J trimming: 8 bases; junction bases outside the gene matches: 11. The CDR3 loop is CSAKKGAGGYEQFF. In nucleotides, the CDR3 is TGCAGTGCTAAGAAGGGGGCTGGTGGGTATGAGCAGTTCTTC.

In its sample, this clonotype was seen many times. CDR3 in amino acids: CASSVTSGRSSNEQFF. For the CDR3, the DNA is TGTGCCAGCAGTGTGACTAGCGGGAGGTCGTCCAATGAGCAGTTCTTC. This rearrangement joins TRBV6-1 to TRBJ2-1; 13 bases fit TRBD2. The CDR3 runs to 16 residues. Trimming cost V 4 bases and J 6 bases; bases outside gene matches: 6. Germline V gene data show CDR1 as MNHNS and CDR2 as SASEGT.

This clonotype appeared many times. This CDR3 is CASSPGQGRSSTEAFF. CDR3 nucleotide sequence: TGTGCCAGCAGCCCGGGACAGGGGCGGAGTAGCACTGAAGCTTTCTTT. V and J are TRBV3-1 and TRBJ1-1, with TRBD1 matching over 10 bases. With V trimmed by 4 bases and J by 4 bases, 9 bases remained unmatched. Germline V gene sequence: CDR1 LGHDT, CDR2 YNNKEL (reference sequence). The CDR3 extends over 16 amino acids. The complete variable domain, with remaining parts taken from reference TRBV3-1 and TRBJ1-1, reads DTAVSQTPKYLVTQMGNDKSIKCEQNLGHDTMYWYKQDSKKFLKIMFSYNNKELIINETVPNRFSPKSPDKAHLNLHINSLELGDSAVYFCASSPGQGRSSTEAFFGQGTRLTVV.

This clonotype turned up a few times. The rearrangement uses TRBV20-1 and TRBJ1-3; 8 bases are a match to TRBD1. Looked up from germline, CDR1 is DFQATT and CDR2 is SNEGSKA (reference sequence). The CDR3 covers 14 residues. Losses at the gene ends were 6 bases for V and 4 bases for J; bases not matched to a gene: 8. The CDR3, as DNA: TGCAGTGCGACAGGACAGGGATCGGGAAACACCATATATTTT. Its translation is CSATGQGSGNTIYF.

This clonotype was seen at least ten times. This rearrangement joins TRBV2 to TRBJ2-2, with TRBD2 matching over 8 bases. This CDR3 contains 15 residues. The germline gives CDR1 SNHLY, CDR2 FYNNEI. V trimming: 3 bases; J trimming: 4 bases; junction bases outside the gene matches: 4. The CDR3 DNA reads as TGTGCCAGCAGTGACATAGCGGGAACCACCGGGGAGCTGTTTTTT. Amino acids: CASSDIAGTTGELFF.

Ten or more counts support this clonotype. V gene TRBV20-1 combines with J gene TRBJ2-7; 9 bases agree with TRBD2. Per germline, CDR1 DFQATT and CDR2 SNEGSKA (reference sequence). The CDR3 contains 15 residues. The V and J ends lost 3 bases and 4 bases, in that order; junction bases with no gene match: 10. CDR3 in amino acids: CSASQSSGSRYEQYF. The CDR3 bases are TGCAGTGCTAGCCAAAGTAGCGGGAGTAGGTACGAGCAGTACTTC.

The rearrangement uses TRBV27 and TRBJ2-2, with TRBD1 matching over 8 bases. Germline CDR1 and CDR2: MNHEY and SMNVEV (reference sequence). This CDR3 contains 14 residues. The junction had 10 bases not matched to a gene; V was cut back by 10 bases and J by 6 bases. This CDR3 reads CATHRTGFAGELFF. CDR3 coding DNA: TGTGCCACTCACCGGACAGGGTTTGCCGGGGAGCTGTTTTTT.

This clonotype was observed many times. The chain couples TRBV29-1 to TRBJ1-1; D may be TRBD1 (5 bases). V shed 6 bases and J shed 7 bases, with 18 bases lying between them. This CDR3 contains 13 residues. Germline values: CDR1 SQVTM, CDR2 ANQGSEA. Here the CDR3 reads CSVYGGISGEAFF. As DNA, the CDR3 is TGCAGCGTCTATGGGGGTATAAGTGGTGAAGCTTTCTTT. The complete variable domain, with remaining parts taken from reference TRBV29-1 and TRBJ1-1, reads SAVISQKPSRDICQRGTSLTIQCQVDSQVTMMFWYRQQPGQSLTLIATANQGSEATYESGFVIDKFPISRPNLTFSTLTVSNMSPEDSSIYLCSVYGGISGEAFFGQGTRLTVV.

Many counts were recorded for this clonotype. This chain uses TRBV28 with TRBJ2-7; D is unclear. CDR1 is MDHEN and CDR2 is SYDVKM in the germline V gene. The CDR3 runs 13 residues. Trimming cost V 6 bases and J 3 bases, with 12 bases left between them. This chain's CDR3 is CASRLDTYYEQYF. The CDR3 DNA follows: TGTGCCAGCAGGCTCGACACGTACTACGAGCAGTACTTC.

The chain joins TRBV9 to TRBJ2-2; 10 bases fit TRBD2. This CDR3 region has 18 residues. Germline V gene sequence: CDR1 SGDLS, CDR2 YYNGEE. The V gene end was trimmed by 4 bases and the J gene end by 4 bases; junction bases not matched to a gene: 13. The CDR3 region is CASSHSLSSGRVTGELFF. The CDR3 nucleotides are TGTGCCAGCAGCCATTCTCTTTCTAGCGGGAGAGTCACCGGGGAGCTGTTTTTT.

This clonotype occurred many times. The chain combines TRBV6-2 or TRBV6-3 with TRBJ2-2; the D is unclear. V lost 9 bases and J lost 1, with 18 bases in between. Looked up from germline, CDR1 is MNHEY and CDR2 is SVGEGT. There are 16 residues in the CDR3. This CDR3 is CASTKETPQNTGELFF. CDR3 sequence (DNA): TGTGCCAGTACAAAGGAGACTCCTCAGAACACCGGGGAGCTGTTTTTT.

This clonotype has ten or more counts. This sequence joins TRBV5-1 and TRBJ2-7; no clear D gene. The CDR3 length is 14 residues. CDR1 is SGHRS, CDR2 YFSETQ, per germline. V was clipped by 5 bases and J by 3 bases, with 15 bases between them. The CDR3 spells CASSAGLADYEQYF. The CDR3 DNA follows: TGCGCCAGCAGTGCAGGATTAGCAGACTACGAGCAGTACTTC.

This clonotype was picked up many times. The chain employs TRBV28 and TRBJ2-7; D is undetermined. The V end was cut by 5 bases, the J end by 4 bases, with 24 bases between. The germline V gene has CDR1 MDHEN and CDR2 SYDVKM. The CDR3 has 17 amino acids. This CDR3 is CASSPPTIDRSGYEQYF. In nucleotides, the CDR3 is TGTGCCAGCAGTCCCCCTACGATCGATCGGTCTGGTTACGAGCAGTACTTC.

This clonotype occurred many times. The chain couples TRBV9 to TRBJ2-1; D possibly corresponds to TRBD2 (5 bases). The V and J ends lost 4 bases and 8 bases respectively, with 13 bases between them. The CDR3 length is 13 residues. Germline V gene lookup returns CDR1 SGDLS and CDR2 YYNGEE. DNA for the CDR3: TGTGCCAGCAGCCCATCGGGATCCGATGAGCAGTTCTTC. It encodes CASSPSGSDEQFF.